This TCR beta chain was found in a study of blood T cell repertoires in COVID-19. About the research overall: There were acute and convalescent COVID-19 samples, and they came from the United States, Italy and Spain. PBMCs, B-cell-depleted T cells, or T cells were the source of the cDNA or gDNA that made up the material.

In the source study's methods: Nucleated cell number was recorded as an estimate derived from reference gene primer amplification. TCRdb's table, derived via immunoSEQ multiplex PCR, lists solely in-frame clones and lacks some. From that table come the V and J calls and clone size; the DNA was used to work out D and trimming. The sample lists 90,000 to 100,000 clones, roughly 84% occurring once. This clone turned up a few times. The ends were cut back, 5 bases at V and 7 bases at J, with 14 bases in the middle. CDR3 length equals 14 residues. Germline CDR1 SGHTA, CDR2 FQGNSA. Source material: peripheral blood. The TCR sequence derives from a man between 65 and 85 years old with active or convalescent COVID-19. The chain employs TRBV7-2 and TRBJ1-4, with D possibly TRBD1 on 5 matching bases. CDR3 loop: CASSNRQRGEKLFF. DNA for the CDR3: TGTGCCAGCAGCAATAGACAGCGGGGTGAAAAACTGTTTTTT.